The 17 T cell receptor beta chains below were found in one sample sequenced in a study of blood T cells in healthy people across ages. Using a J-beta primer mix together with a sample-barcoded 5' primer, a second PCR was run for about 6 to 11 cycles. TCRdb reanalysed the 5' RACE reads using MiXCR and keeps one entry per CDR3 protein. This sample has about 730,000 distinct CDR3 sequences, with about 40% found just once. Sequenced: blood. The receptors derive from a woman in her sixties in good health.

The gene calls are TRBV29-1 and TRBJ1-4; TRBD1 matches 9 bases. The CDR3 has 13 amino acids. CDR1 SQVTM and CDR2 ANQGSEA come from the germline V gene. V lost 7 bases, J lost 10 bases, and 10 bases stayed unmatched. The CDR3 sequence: CSALTGGVGKLFF. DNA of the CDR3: TGCAGCGCCCTGACAGGGGGAGTGGGAAAACTGTTTTTT.

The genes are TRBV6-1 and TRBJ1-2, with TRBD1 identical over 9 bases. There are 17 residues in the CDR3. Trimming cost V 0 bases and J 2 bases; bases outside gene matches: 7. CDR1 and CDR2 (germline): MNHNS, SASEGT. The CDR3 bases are TGTGCCAGCAGTGAAGCGCGGGACAGGGAGAGGAACTATGGCTACACCTTC. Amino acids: CASSEARDRERNYGYTF.

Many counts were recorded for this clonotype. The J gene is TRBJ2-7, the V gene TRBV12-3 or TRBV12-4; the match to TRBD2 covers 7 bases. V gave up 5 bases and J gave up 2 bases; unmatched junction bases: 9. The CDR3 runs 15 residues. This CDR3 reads CASSVSGLPPYEQYF. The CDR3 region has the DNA TGTGCCAGCAGTGTTAGCGGGTTGCCCCCCTACGAGCAGTACTTC.

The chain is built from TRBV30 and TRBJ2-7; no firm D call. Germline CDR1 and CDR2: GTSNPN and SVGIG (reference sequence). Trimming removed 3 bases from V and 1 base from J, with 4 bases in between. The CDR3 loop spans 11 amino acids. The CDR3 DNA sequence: TGTGCCTGGAGGGCGTCCTACGAGCAGTACTTC. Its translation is CAWRASYEQYF.

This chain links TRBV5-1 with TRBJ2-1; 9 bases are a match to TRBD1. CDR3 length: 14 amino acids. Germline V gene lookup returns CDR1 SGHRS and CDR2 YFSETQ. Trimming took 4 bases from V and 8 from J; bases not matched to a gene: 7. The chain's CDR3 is CASSGTGSGDEQFF. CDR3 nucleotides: TGCGCCAGCAGCGGGACAGGGTCTGGCGATGAGCAGTTCTTC. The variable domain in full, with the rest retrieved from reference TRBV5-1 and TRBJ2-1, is KAGVTQTPRYLIKTRGQQVTLSCSPISGHRSVSWYQQTPGQGLQFLFEYFSETQRNKGNFPGRFSGRQFSNSRSEMNVSTLELGDSALYLCASSGTGSGDEQFFGPGTRLTVL.

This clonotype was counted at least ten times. DNA of the CDR3: TGTGCCAGCAGTTACTCGGCTAGCGGGAGAGGCTCCTACAATGAGCAGTTCTTC. Translating it yields CASSYSASGRGSYNEQFF. The chain joins TRBV6-5 to TRBJ2-1; TRBD2 agrees at 10 bases. The CDR3 totals 18 residues. V dropped 0 bases and J dropped 0; count of bases not matched to a gene: 5. CDR1 and CDR2 (germline): MNHEY, SVGAGI.

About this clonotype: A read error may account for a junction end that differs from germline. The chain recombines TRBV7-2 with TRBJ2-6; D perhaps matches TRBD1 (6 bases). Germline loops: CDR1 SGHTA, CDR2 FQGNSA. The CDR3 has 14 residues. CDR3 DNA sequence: TGTGCCAGCAGCTTAGGTCCAGGGGCCGACGTCCTGACTTTC. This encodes CASSLGPGADVLTF.

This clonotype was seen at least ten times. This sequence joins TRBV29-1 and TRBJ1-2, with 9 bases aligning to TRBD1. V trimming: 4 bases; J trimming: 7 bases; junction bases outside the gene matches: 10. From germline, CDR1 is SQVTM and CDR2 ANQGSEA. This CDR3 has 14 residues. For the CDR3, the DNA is TGCAGCGTTGCGGACAGGGGACTCGATGGTGGCTACACCTTC. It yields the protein CSVADRGLDGGYTF.

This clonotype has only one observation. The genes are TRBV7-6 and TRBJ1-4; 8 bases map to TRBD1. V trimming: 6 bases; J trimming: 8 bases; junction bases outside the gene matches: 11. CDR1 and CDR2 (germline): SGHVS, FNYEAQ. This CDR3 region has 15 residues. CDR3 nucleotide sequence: TGTGCCAGCAGTTATCACAGGGGGAAAAGGGAAAAACTGTTTTTT. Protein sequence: CASSYHRGKREKLFF.

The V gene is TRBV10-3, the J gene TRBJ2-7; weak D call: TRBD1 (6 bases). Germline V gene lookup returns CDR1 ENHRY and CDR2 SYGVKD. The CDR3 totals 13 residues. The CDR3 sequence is CTTRAGEFHEQYF. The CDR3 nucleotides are TGTACCACTAGGGCAGGGGAATTCCACGAGCAGTACTTC.

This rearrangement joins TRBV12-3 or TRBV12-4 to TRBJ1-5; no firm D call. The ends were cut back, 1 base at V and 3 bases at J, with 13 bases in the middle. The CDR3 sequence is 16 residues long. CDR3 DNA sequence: TGTGCCAGCAGTTTAGAGCCGGGAGGTAACAATCAGCCCCAGCATTTT. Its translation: CASSLEPGGNNQPQHF.

As DNA, the CDR3 is TGTGCCAGCAGCTTACCCCTTCCAGAGACCCAGTACTTC. As protein: CASSLPLPETQYF. This rearrangement joins TRBV7-2 to TRBJ2-5, with D uncertain. Trimming stripped 2 bases from V and 4 bases from J, with 8 bases between. Germline V gene data show CDR1 as SGHTA and CDR2 as FQGNSA. The CDR3 is 13 amino acids. Filled out from reference TRBV7-2 and TRBJ2-5, the complete variable domain reads GAGVSQSPSNKVTEKGKDVELRCDPISGHTALYWYRQSLGQGLEFLIYFQGNSAPDKSGLPSDRFSAERTGGSVSTLTIQRTQQEDSAVYLCASSLPLPETQYFGPGTRLLVL.

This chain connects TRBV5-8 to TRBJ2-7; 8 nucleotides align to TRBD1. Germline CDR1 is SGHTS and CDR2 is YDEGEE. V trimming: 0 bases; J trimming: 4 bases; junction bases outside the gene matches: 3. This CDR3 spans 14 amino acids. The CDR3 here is CASSLGQGLYEQYF. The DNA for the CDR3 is TGTGCCAGCAGCTTGGGACAGGGGTTATACGAGCAGTACTTC.

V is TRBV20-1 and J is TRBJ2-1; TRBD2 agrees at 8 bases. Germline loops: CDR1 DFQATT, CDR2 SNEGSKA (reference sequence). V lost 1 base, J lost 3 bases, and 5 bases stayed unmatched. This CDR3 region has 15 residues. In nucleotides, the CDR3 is TGCAGTGCTAGAGTCCGGGGGGGCGTCTACAATGAGCAGTTCTTC. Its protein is CSARVRGGVYNEQFF.

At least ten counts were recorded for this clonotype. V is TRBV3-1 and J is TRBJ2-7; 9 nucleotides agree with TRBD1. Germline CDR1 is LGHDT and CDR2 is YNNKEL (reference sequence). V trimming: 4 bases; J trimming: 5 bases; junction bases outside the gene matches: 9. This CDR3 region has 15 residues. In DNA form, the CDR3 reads TGTGCCAGCAGCCCCCGACAGGGGGTTGGACACGAGCAGTACTTC. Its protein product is CASSPRQGVGHEQYF.

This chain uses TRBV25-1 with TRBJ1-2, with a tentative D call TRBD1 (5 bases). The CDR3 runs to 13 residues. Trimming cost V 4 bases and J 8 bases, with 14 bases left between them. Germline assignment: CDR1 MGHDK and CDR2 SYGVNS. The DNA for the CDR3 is TGTGCCAGCAGTGGAGACAGCAGGCGCGGCTACACCTTC. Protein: CASSGDSRRGYTF.

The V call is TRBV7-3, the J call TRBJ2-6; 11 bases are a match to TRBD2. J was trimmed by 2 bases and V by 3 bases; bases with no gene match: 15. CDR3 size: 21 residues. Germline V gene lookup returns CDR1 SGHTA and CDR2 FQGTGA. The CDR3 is CASSFLSFTSGRPTGANVLTF. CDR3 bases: TGTGCCAGCAGCTTTCTGAGTTTTACTAGCGGGAGACCTACTGGGGCCAACGTCCTGACTTTC. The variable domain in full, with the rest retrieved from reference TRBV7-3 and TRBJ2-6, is GAGVSQTPSNKVTEKGKYVELRCDPISGHTALYWYRQSLGQGPEFLIYFQGTGAADDSGLPNDRFFAVRPEGSVSTLKIQRTERGDSAVYLCASSFLSFTSGRPTGANVLTFGAGSRLTVL.